The following is a TCR beta chain sequence with its context. The antigen remains unidentified. In the PCR, 60 Vbeta and 13 Jbeta primers were used. Sequenced by immunoSEQ multiplex PCR; TCRdb stores in-frame clones only, minus some. The sample holds some 85,000 clones, 84% seen once. The data were obtained in a study of cytomegalovirus exposure and HLA in healthy donors. This CDR3 comprises 11 residues. CDR1 and CDR2 from the germline V gene are SGHVS and FNYEAQ. V lost 6 bases and J lost 8, with 10 bases in between. Nominally healthy donors were sampled, though unrecorded immune exposures were likely. Findings and limits, study-wide: Sequencing likely produced, as an artifact, a cluster of highly shared sequence variants. As a later analysis showed, a missense DCLRE1C variant was linked to trimming of TCR beta V- and J-genes.

The clonotype comes from a woman in her forties or fifties in good health and CMV-seronegative. V gene TRBV7-6 combines with J gene TRBJ1-1; D may be TRBD1 (6 bases). The sequencing input was PBMCs. The CDR3 DNA follows: TGTGCCAGCAGTTCAGGGGTAGAAGCTTTCTTT. It yields the protein CASSSGVEAFF. The complete variable domain, with remaining parts taken from reference TRBV7-6 and TRBJ1-1, reads GAGVSQSPRYKVTKRGQDVALRCDPISGHVSLYWYRQALGQGPEFLTYFNYEAQQDKSGLPNDRFSAERPEGSISTLTIQRTEQRDSAMYRCASSSGVEAFFGQGTRLTVV.